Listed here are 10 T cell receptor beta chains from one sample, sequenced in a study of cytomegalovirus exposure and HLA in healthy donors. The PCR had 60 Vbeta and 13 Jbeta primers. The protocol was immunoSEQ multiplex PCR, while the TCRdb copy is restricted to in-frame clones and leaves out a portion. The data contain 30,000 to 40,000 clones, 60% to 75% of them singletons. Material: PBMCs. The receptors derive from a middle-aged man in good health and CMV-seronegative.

The CDR3 loop is CASSDIRDGYTF. CDR3 sequence (DNA): TGTGCCAGCAGTGACATCAGGGATGGCTACACCTTC. The V and J genes are TRBV25-1 and TRBJ1-2; a possible D gene is TRBD1 (5 bases). The V gene's germline CDR1 is MGHDK and CDR2 SYGVNS. CDR3 length equals 12 residues. Deletions cut 3 bases from V and 6 bases from J, with 8 bases between.

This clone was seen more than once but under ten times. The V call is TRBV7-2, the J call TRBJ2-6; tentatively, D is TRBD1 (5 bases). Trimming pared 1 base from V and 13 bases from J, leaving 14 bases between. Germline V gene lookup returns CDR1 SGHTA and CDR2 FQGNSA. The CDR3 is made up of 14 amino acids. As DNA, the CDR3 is TGTGCCAGCAGCTTAGATGGTCAGGGTAGGGTCCTGACTTTC. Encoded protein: CASSLDGQGRVLTF.

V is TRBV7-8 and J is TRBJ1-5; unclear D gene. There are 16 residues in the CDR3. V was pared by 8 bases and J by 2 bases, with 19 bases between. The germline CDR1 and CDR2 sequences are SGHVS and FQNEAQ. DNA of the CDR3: TGTGCCAGCTCCGAGGCCGGTTTTTGGCGCAATCAGCCCCAGCATTTT. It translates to CASSEAGFWRNQPQHF.

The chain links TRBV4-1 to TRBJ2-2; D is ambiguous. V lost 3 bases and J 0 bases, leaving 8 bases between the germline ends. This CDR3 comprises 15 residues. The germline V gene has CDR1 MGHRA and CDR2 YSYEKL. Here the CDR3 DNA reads TGCGCCAGCAGCCACAGGTGGTCGAACACCGGGGAGCTGTTTTTT. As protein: CASSHRWSNTGELFF.

This CDR3 is CASSEALEIYNEQFF. CDR3 coding DNA: TGTGCCAGCAGTGAAGCACTAGAAATCTACAATGAGCAGTTCTTC. V gene TRBV2 combines with J gene TRBJ2-1; a weak D match, TRBD2 (5 bases). V shed 0 bases and J shed 3 bases, with 9 bases lying between them. Germline CDR1 is SNHLY and CDR2 is FYNNEI. The CDR3 length is 15 residues.

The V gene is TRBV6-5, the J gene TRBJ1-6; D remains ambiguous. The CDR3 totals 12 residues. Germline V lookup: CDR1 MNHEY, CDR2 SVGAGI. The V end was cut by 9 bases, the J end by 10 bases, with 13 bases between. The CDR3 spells CASSDWGSPLHF. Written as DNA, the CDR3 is TGTGCCAGTTCGGACTGGGGATCACCCCTCCACTTT.

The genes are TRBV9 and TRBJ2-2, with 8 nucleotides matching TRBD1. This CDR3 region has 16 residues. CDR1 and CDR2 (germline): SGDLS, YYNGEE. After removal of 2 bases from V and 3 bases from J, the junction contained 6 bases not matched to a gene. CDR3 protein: CASSVGPGQDTGELFF. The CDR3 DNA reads TGTGCCAGCAGCGTGGGACCGGGACAGGACACCGGGGAGCTGTTTTTT.

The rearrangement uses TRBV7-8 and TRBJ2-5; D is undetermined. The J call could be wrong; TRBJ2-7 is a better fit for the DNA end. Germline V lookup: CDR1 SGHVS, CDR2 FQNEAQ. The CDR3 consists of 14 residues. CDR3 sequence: CASSLVTAGNEQYF. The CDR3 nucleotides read TGTGCCAGCAGCTTAGTCACGGCAGGCAACGAGCAGTACTTC.

This CDR3 is CASRDTRGPYEQYF. The CDR3, as DNA: TGTGCCAGCAGGGACACCCGAGGCCCCTACGAGCAGTACTTC. The chain is built from TRBV5-6 and TRBJ2-7; the D gene is possibly TRBD1 (5 bases). This CDR3 spans 14 amino acids. V was trimmed by 5 bases and J by 2 bases, leaving 14 bases between them. CDR1 SGHDT and CDR2 YYEEEE come from the germline V gene.

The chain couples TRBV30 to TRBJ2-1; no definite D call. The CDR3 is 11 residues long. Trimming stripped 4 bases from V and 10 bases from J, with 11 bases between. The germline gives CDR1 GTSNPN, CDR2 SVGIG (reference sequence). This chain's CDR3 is CAWTETGEQFF. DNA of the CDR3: TGTGCCTGGACCGAGACTGGGGAGCAGTTCTTC.